This T cell receptor beta chain was found in a study of T-cell reconstitution after alpha-beta-depleted transplantation in children. The junction had 12 bases not matched to a gene; V was cut back by 5 bases and J by 3 bases. The CDR3 is 16 amino acids. The germline V gene encodes CDR1 SGHTA and CDR2 FQGNSA. Preparation of the TCRbeta library was carried out with unique molecular identifiers. Using its own MiXCR run on the PCR reads, TCRdb lists one record per CDR3 protein. In the table there are 450,000 to 550,000 distinct CDR3 sequences, more than 9.5% of which are singletons. This clonotype appeared a few times.

Material: PBMCs, mostly from graft donor cells, obtained 180 days after TCRalphabeta/CD19-depleted stem cell transplant. This chain connects TRBV7-2 to TRBJ1-2; 7 nucleotides match TRBD1. The sequence was collected from a female patient aged 2-9 years who had a stem cell transplant for aplastic anemia, so the T cells may come from the graft donor. The CDR3 bases are TGTGCCAGCAGCATAGTCGGAGGGGGCTTAGACTATGGCTACACCTTC. It encodes CASSIVGGGLDYGYTF.